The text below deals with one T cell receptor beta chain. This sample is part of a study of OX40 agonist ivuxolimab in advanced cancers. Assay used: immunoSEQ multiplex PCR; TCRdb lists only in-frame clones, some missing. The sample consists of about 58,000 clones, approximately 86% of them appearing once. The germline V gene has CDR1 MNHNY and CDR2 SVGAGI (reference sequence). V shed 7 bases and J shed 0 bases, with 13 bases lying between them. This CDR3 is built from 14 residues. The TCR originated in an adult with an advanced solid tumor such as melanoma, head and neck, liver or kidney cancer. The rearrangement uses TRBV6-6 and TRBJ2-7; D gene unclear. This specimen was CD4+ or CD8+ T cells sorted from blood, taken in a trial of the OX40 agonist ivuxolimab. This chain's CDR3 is CASTWQLDSYEQYF. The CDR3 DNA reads TGTGCCAGCACTTGGCAGTTAGACTCCTACGAGCAGTACTTC.